This T cell receptor beta chain was identified during a study of siplizumab effects on memory and regulatory T cells. On this clone itself: The antigen remains unidentified.

Here immunoSEQ multiplex PCR was the method, and the copy in TCRdb shows in-frame clones only, minus some. The table has about 100,000 clones, approximately 91% seen once. The CDR3 has 15 residues. From germline, CDR1 is SGHDT and CDR2 YYEEEE. Overall study results and limits: Suppressive function of proliferating Tregs from siplizumab cultures was not confirmed.

The sequencing input was non-Treg CD4+ T cells sorted from blood. The clonotype comes from a human donor in good health. The chain combines TRBV5-6 with TRBJ2-5, with D perhaps matching TRBD2 (6 bases). The DNA matches TRBJ2-7 better at its end, which makes the J call doubtful. As DNA, the CDR3 is TGTGCCAGCAGCTTAGCGGGTCTCGGAATCTACGAGCAGTACTTC. Translating it yields CASSLAGLGIYEQYF.